This entry is about one TCR beta chain. These data belong to a study of blood T cell repertoires in COVID-19. In the original analysis: Estimates of nucleated cell counts were drawn from the amplification of reference gene primers. Profiling relied on immunoSEQ multiplex PCR, and the TCRdb table lists in-frame clones only, not all of them. The V and J calls and clone size come from that table; D and trimming were worked out from the DNA. The sample includes approximately 670,000 clones, around 90% seen only once; the top ten take about 0.26%. This TCR was recovered from a young woman with acute or convalescent COVID-19. The sequenced sample consisted of peripheral blood.

The CDR3 region has the DNA TGTGCCAGCAGCGCACTGGGGACAGGGGTTTATGGCTACACCTTC. Amino acids: CASSALGTGVYGYTF. The chain is built from TRBV9 and TRBJ1-2, with TRBD1 matching 10 bases. J lost 5 bases, V lost 3 bases, and 7 bases had no gene match. Germline CDR1 reads SGDLS; CDR2 reads YYNGEE. CDR3 length equals 15 residues.